The 20 T cell receptor beta chains below all came from one sample that was sequenced in a study of blood T cell repertoires in COVID-19. Using immunoSEQ multiplex PCR, the repertoire was profiled, and TCRdb retains in-frame clones only, with some absent. The data hold roughly 150,000 clones, with more than 85% observed a single time. Sequences were obtained from peripheral blood. The receptor set was obtained from a man between 60 and 70 years old with active or convalescent COVID-19.

This clone was observed once. V usage is TRBV18 and J usage is TRBJ1-1, with 10 bases aligning to TRBD1. Germline values: CDR1 KGHSH, CDR2 LQKENI. The CDR3 totals 13 residues. V shed 6 bases, J shed 7 bases, and the junction held 5 bases outside the gene matches. The CDR3 spells CASSRTGGIEAFF. The DNA of the CDR3 is TGTGCCAGCTCTAGGACAGGGGGGATTGAAGCTTTCTTT.

In this sample, this clone turned up once. The J gene is TRBJ2-7, the V gene TRBV10-3, with 10 bases matching TRBD1. V gave up 4 bases and J gave up 3 bases; unmatched junction bases: 3. Germline V gene sequence: CDR1 ENHRY, CDR2 SYGVKD. CDR3 length: 14 residues. The CDR3 spells CAISGDRGLYEQYF. For the CDR3, the DNA is TGTGCCATCAGTGGGGACAGGGGCCTCTACGAGCAGTACTTC.

V and J are TRBV7-2 and TRBJ1-2, with 9 nucleotides matching TRBD1. Trimming at V came to 2 bases and at J to 8 bases, leaving 3 bases not matched to a gene. The CDR3 covers 13 residues. Germline CDR1 is SGHTA and CDR2 is FQGNSA. CDR3 region: CASSLRDRVGYTF. The CDR3 DNA follows: TGTGCCAGCAGCTTAAGGGACAGGGTCGGCTACACCTTC.

V gene TRBV7-2 combines with J gene TRBJ2-7, with 7 bases lining up with TRBD1. The germline V gene encodes CDR1 SGHTA and CDR2 FQGNSA. This CDR3 region has 15 residues. V shed 2 bases and J 2 bases; nucleotides not matched to a gene: 6. CDR3: CASSLNRGSPYEQYF. CDR3 nucleotide sequence: TGTGCCAGCAGCTTAAACAGGGGTTCCCCCTACGAGCAGTACTTC. Together with reference TRBV7-2 and TRBJ2-7, the CDR3 gives the full variable domain: GAGVSQSPSNKVTEKGKDVELRCDPISGHTALYWYRQSLGQGLEFLIYFQGNSAPDKSGLPSDRFSAERTGGSVSTLTIQRTQQEDSAVYLCASSLNRGSPYEQYFGPGTRLTVT.

This chain uses TRBV5-6 with TRBJ1-6; weak D call: TRBD1 (6 bases). This CDR3 comprises 14 residues. CDR1 is SGHDT and CDR2 is YYEEEE in the germline V gene. Trimming stripped 6 bases from V and 14 bases from J, with 21 bases between. CDR3 DNA: TGTGCCAGCACCCTAGGGGGGGAGACCCGGACCCTCCACTTT. Amino acids: CASTLGGETRTLHF.

The V and J genes are TRBV7-2 and TRBJ2-5; 8 bases are a match to TRBD2. This CDR3 region has 16 residues. Germline lookup yields CDR1 SGHTA and CDR2 FQGNSA. V shed 3 bases, J shed 1 base, and the junction held 7 bases outside the gene matches. The CDR3 DNA reads as TGTGCCAGCAGCTTCCGGGCTAGCGGGCTCCAAGAGACCCAGTACTTC. This encodes CASSFRASGLQETQYF.

The chain is built from TRBV24-1 and TRBJ1-2, with D unclear. V lost 1 base and J 4 bases, leaving 9 bases between the germline ends. CDR3 length equals 14 residues. Germline lookup yields CDR1 KGHDR and CDR2 SFDVKD. The CDR3 loop reads CATSDFGRSYGYTF. The CDR3 DNA follows: TGTGCCACCAGTGATTTCGGCAGGTCCTATGGCTACACCTTC.

The genes are TRBV5-8 and TRBJ1-5, with D perhaps matching TRBD1 (5 bases). The CDR3 covers 15 residues. Germline CDR1 reads SGHTS; CDR2 reads YDEGEE. V lost 0 bases, J lost 6 bases, and 13 bases lay in between. The CDR3 coding sequence is TGTGCCAGCAGCTTGGGGGGGGGTTTCGGTCAGCCCCAGCATTTT. Encoded protein: CASSLGGGFGQPQHF.

The chain recombines TRBV28 with TRBJ2-7, with D perhaps matching TRBD1 (6 bases). Germline V lookup: CDR1 MDHEN, CDR2 SYDVKM. The CDR3 is made up of 13 amino acids. V was pared by 10 bases and J by 1 base, with 14 bases between. The chain's CDR3 is CATAGEESYEQYF. CDR3 DNA sequence: TGTGCCACAGCAGGGGAAGAGTCCTACGAGCAGTACTTC.

The chain carries TRBV18 and TRBJ2-3; TRBD2 is a possible D gene (6 bases). CDR1 and CDR2 from the germline V gene are KGHSH and LQKENI. This CDR3 is 15 amino acids long. V lost 3 bases and J 0 bases, leaving 10 bases between the germline ends. CDR3 DNA: TGTGCCAGCTCACCCGGGACTGCGAGCACAGATACGCAGTATTTT. It translates to CASSPGTASTDTQYF.

This clone was found once. V usage is TRBV11-3 and J usage is TRBJ2-5, with D possibly TRBD2 on 6 matching bases. Trimming shortened V by 5 bases and J by 2 bases, and 15 bases separated the two germline ends. The CDR3 consists of 15 residues. Looked up from germline, CDR1 is SGHNT and CDR2 is YENEEA. CDR3 DNA: TGTGCCAGCAGCCCAACTAGCCTCGCACAAGAGACCCAGTACTTC. Protein product: CASSPTSLAQETQYF. Combining the CDR3 with reference TRBV11-3 and TRBJ2-5 gives the whole variable domain EAGVVQSPRYKIIEKKQPVAFWCNPISGHNTLYWYLQNLGQGPELLIRYENEEAVDDSQLPKDRFSAERLKGVDSTLKIQPAELGDSAVYLCASSPTSLAQETQYFGPGTRLLVL.

The chain recombines TRBV18 with TRBJ1-5; D uncertain. Per germline, CDR1 KGHSH and CDR2 LQKENI. V was trimmed by 2 bases and J by 4 bases, leaving 9 bases between them. The CDR3 runs 14 residues. CDR3 bases: TGTGCCAGCTCACCAACGGAGAGAAATCAGCCCCAGCATTTT. It yields the protein CASSPTERNQPQHF.

The J gene is TRBJ1-2, the V gene TRBV7-8; possibly TRBD1 for D (6 bases). The CDR3 runs 13 residues. Between the trimmed V and J ends, which lost 5 bases and 2 bases, there was a span of 9 bases. CDR1 and CDR2 from the germline V gene are SGHVS and FQNEAQ. CDR3 nucleotide sequence: TGTGCCAGCAGCATGGACAGAAACTATGGCTACACCTTC. This translates into CASSMDRNYGYTF.

The rearrangement joins TRBV6-2 or TRBV6-3 to TRBJ2-1, with 14 bases aligning to TRBD2. The CDR3 runs to 16 residues. Per the germline V gene, CDR1 is MNHEY and CDR2 is SVGEGT. V shed 5 bases, J shed 6 bases, and the junction held 6 bases outside the gene matches. As DNA, the CDR3 is TGTGCCAGCAGTGCACCGACTAGCGGGAGGGCCAATGAGCAGTTCTTC. It translates to CASSAPTSGRANEQFF.

The genes are TRBV5-8 and TRBJ1-1, with D tentatively TRBD1 (6 bases). Germline assignment: CDR1 SGHTS and CDR2 YDEGEE. V dropped 4 bases and J dropped 10 bases, with 17 bases sitting between them. The length of the CDR3 is 13 residues. The CDR3 reads CASSPWTDGRAFF. The DNA of the CDR3 is TGTGCCAGCAGCCCATGGACAGACGGACGAGCTTTCTTT.

This clone was picked up one time. The chain joins TRBV25-1 to TRBJ2-4; TRBD1 agrees at 9 bases. The V and J ends lost 3 bases and 4 bases, in that order; junction bases with no gene match: 4. The CDR3 extends over 15 amino acids. Germline values: CDR1 MGHDK, CDR2 SYGVNS. The CDR3 sequence: CASSEWGQGKNIQYF. The CDR3 nucleotides are TGTGCCAGCAGTGAGTGGGGACAGGGTAAAAACATTCAGTACTTC.

The J gene is TRBJ2-1, the V gene TRBV11-2; 8 bases line up with TRBD2. Germline trimming cut 1 base from V and 13 bases from J; bases unmatched to any gene: 9. CDR3 length: 14 residues. The germline CDR1 and CDR2 sequences are SGHAT and FQNNGV. The CDR3 sequence is CASSLGRGGGNQFF. The DNA for the CDR3 is TGTGCCAGCAGCTTAGGGCGTGGCGGGGGGAACCAGTTCTTC.

This chain uses TRBV7-8 with TRBJ2-2; D unresolved. The CDR3 covers 12 residues. Trimming cost V 5 bases and J 6 bases, with 7 bases left between them. CDR1 is SGHVS, CDR2 FQNEAQ, per germline. The CDR3 DNA reads as TGTGCCAGCAGCCTACTTTCCGGGGAGCTGTTTTTT. Its translation: CASSLLSGELFF. The full variable domain, its missing parts supplied by reference TRBV7-8 and TRBJ2-2, is GAGVSQSPRYKVAKRGQDVALRCDPISGHVSLFWYQQALGQGPEFLTYFQNEAQLDKSGLPSDRFFAERPEGSVSTLKIQRTQQEDSAVYLCASSLLSGELFFGEGSRLTVL.

The chain links TRBV25-1 to TRBJ2-1; 11 nucleotides match TRBD2. V was clipped by 6 bases and J by 1 base; unmatched bases: 5. The CDR3 is 16 amino acids. Germline CDR1 and CDR2: MGHDK and SYGVNS. In DNA, the CDR3 is TGTGCCAGCAGCTCGACTAGCGGGAAATCCTACAATGAGCAGTTCTTC. It is translated as CASSSTSGKSYNEQFF. The full variable domain, with the rest looked up from reference TRBV25-1 and TRBJ2-1, is EADIYQTPRYLVIGTGKKITLECSQTMGHDKMYWYQQDPGMELHLIHYSYGVNSTEKGDLSSESTVSRIRTEHFPLTLESARPSHTSQYLCASSSTSGKSYNEQFFGPGTRLTVL.

The chain couples TRBV25-1 to TRBJ2-3, with TRBD2 matching over 11 bases. The germline gives CDR1 MGHDK, CDR2 SYGVNS. The junction had 11 bases not matched to a gene; V was cut back by 4 bases and J by 5 bases. The CDR3 loop spans 17 amino acids. The CDR3 region is CASSVTRLGTSGDTQYF. CDR3 bases: TGTGCCAGCAGTGTTACCCGGCTGGGGACTAGCGGAGATACGCAGTATTTT. Based on the CDR3 plus reference TRBV25-1 and TRBJ2-3, the full variable domain is EADIYQTPRYLVIGTGKKITLECSQTMGHDKMYWYQQDPGMELHLIHYSYGVNSTEKGDLSSESTVSRIRTEHFPLTLESARPSHTSQYLCASSVTRLGTSGDTQYFGPGTRLTVL.